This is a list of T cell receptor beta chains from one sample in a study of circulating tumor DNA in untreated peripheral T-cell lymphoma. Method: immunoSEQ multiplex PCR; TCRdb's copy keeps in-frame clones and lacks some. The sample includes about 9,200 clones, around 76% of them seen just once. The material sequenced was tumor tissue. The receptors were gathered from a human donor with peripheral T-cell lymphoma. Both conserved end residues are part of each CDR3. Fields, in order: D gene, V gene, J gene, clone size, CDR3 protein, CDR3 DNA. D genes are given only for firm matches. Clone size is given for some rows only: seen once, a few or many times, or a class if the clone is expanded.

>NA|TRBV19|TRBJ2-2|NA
CASSRGLGGELFF
TGTGCCAGTAGTAGAGGGTTAGGCGGGGAGCTGTTTTTT
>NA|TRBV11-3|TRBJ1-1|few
CASSRRPIGRHKFEAFF
TGTGCCAGCAGCCGACGTCCAATCGGGAGGCATAAATTCGAAGCTTTCTTT
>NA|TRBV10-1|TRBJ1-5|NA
CASSETFYQPQHF
TGCGCCAGCAGCGAAACTTTCTATCAGCCCCAGCATTTT
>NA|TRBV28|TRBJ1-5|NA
CASRIYRVNQPQHF
TGTGCCAGCAGAATTTACAGGGTTAATCAGCCCCAGCATTTT
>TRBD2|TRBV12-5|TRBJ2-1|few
CASKELAGGTNEQFF
TGTGCCAGCAAGGAACTAGCGGGGGGGACAAATGAGCAGTTCTTC
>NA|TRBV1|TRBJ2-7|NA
CASSQAFLAGGNEQYF
TGCGCCAGCAGCCAAGCTTTCCTAGCGGGGGGTAACGAGCAGTACTTC
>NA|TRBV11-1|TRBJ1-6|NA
CASSPPGLPNSPLHF
TGTGCCAGCAGCCCCCCGGGCCTCCCTAATTCACCCCTCCACTTT
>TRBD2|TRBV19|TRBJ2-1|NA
CASSIDRASGDYNEQFF
TGTGCCAGTAGTATAGATCGGGCTAGCGGGGACTACAATGAGCAGTTCTTC
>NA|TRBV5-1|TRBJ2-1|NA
CASRDRDPAYNEQFF
TGCGCCAGCAGGGACCGGGACCCAGCCTACAATGAGCAGTTCTTC
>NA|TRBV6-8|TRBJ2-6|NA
CASSYFTWHSPTGANVLTF
TGTGCCAGCAGTTACTTCACCTGGCACAGTCCCACTGGGGCCAACGTCCTGACTTTC
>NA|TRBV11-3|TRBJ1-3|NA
CASSPGGGSGNTIYF
TGTGCCAGCAGCCCTGGTGGGGGCTCTGGAAACACCATATATTTT
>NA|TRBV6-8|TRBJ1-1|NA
CASSYEGGNTEAFF
TGTGCCAGCAGTTACGAAGGGGGGAACACTGAAGCTTTCTTT
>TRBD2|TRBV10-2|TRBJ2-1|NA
CASSEDLAGGDEQFF
TGCGCCAGCAGTGAGGACCTAGCGGGGGGAGATGAGCAGTTCTTC
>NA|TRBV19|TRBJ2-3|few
CASSLGGRDTDTQYF
TGTGCCAGTAGTCTCGGTGGCAGGGACACAGATACGCAGTATTTT
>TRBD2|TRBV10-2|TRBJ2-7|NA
CASSSTGRRGYEQYF
TGCGCCAGCAGCAGCACCGGGAGGCGAGGATACGAGCAGTACTTC
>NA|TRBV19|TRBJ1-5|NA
CASSRPGGPQHF
TGTGCCAGTAGTCGACCGGGCGGGCCCCAGCATTTT
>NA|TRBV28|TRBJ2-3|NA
CASSLSREFADTQYF
TGTGCCAGCAGTTTAAGCAGGGAATTCGCAGATACGCAGTATTTT
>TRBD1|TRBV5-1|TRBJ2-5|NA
CASSLDQGVKTQYF
TGCGCCAGCAGCTTGGACCAGGGGGTGAAGACCCAGTACTTC
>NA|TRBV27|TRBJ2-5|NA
CASRRALRGETQYF
TGTGCCAGCCGCCGGGCCCTTAGAGGGGAGACCCAGTACTTC
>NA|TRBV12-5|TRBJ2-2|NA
CASGSSGRLGELFF
TGTGCTAGTGGTTCCAGCGGACGACTGGGGGAGCTGTTTTTT
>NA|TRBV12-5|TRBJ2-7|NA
CASGFGPAEQYF
TGTGCTAGTGGTTTTGGGCCTGCCGAGCAGTACTTC
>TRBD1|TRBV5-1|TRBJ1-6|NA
CASSLGWTGFNSPLHF
TGCGCCAGCAGCTTGGGTTGGACAGGGTTTAATTCACCCCTCCACTTT
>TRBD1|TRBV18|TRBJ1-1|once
CASSQQGTAIEAFF
TGTGCCAGCTCACAACAGGGGACCGCAATTGAAGCTTTCTTT
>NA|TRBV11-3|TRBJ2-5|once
CASSSRVAGQETQYF
TGTGCCAGCAGCTCGCGTGTGGCAGGGCAAGAGACCCAGTACTTC
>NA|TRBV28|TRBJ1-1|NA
CASTLPEGRATEAFF
TGTGCCAGCACCCTGCCCGAGGGGCGCGCCACTGAAGCTTTCTTT
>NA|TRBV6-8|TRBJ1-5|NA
CASTVDRGQPQHF
TGTGCCAGCACAGTGGACCGGGGGCAGCCCCAGCATTTT
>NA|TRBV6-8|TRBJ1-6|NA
CASRRDGNYYNSPLHF
TGTGCCAGCAGACGGGACGGGAACTACTATAATTCACCCCTCCACTTT
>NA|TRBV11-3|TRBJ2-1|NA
CASSYPMAGAIRSYNEQFF
TGTGCCAGCAGCTATCCGATGGCGGGGGCCATACGCTCCTACAATGAGCAGTTCTTC
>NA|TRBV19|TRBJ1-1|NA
CASSISTNTEAFF
TGTGCCAGTAGTATTTCGACTAACACTGAAGCTTTCTTT
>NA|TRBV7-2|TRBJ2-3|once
CASSLRRVTGTDTQYF
TGTGCCAGCAGCTTACGCAGGGTGACGGGCACAGATACGCAGTATTTT
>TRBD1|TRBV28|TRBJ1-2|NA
CASSFLGDRGDGYTF
TGTGCCAGCAGTTTCTTGGGGGACAGGGGCGATGGCTACACCTTC
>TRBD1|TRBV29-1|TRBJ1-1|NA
CSVIQGPYLAGTEAFF
TGCAGCGTTATACAGGGGCCTTACCTGGCAGGCACTGAAGCTTTCTTT
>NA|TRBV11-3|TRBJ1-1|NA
CASSWGPLNTEAFF
TGTGCCAGCAGCTGGGGACCTTTGAACACTGAAGCTTTCTTT
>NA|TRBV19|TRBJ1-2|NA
CASSEWDKGLFVYTF
TGTGCCAGTAGTGAGTGGGACAAGGGGCTTTTTGTCTACACCTTC
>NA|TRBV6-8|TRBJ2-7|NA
CAISVGRGSYEQYF
TGTGCCATCAGTGTCGGCAGGGGCTCCTACGAGCAGTACTTC
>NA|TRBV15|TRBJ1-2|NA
CATSPPTVTNYGYTF
TGTGCCACCAGCCCTCCGACAGTTACTAACTATGGCTACACCTTC
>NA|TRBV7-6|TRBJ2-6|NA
CASSLSSLSGANVLTF
TGTGCCAGCAGCTTATCGTCCCTCTCTGGGGCCAACGTCCTGACTTTC
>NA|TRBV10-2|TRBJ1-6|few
CASSTGNYNSPLHF
TGCGCCAGCAGCACCGGAAACTATAATTCACCCCTCCACTTT
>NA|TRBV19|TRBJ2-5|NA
CASSIRQGETQYF
TGTGCCAGTAGTATAAGGCAGGGGGAGACCCAGTACTTC
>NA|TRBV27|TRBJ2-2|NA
CASSSPAGPTGELFF
TGTGCCAGCAGTTCCCCCGCGGGGCCCACCGGGGAGCTGTTTTTT
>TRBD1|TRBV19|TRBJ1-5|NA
CASRPGTGGSQPQHF
TGTGCCAGTAGGCCCGGGACAGGGGGCAGTCAGCCCCAGCATTTT
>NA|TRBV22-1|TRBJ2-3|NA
CASRPDNTDTQYF
TGTGCCAGCAGGCCCGACAACACAGATACGCAGTATTTT
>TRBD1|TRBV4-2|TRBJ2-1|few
CASSPGQGIEQFF
TGTGCCAGCAGCCCGGGACAGGGGATTGAGCAGTTCTTC
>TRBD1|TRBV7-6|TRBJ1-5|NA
CASSLEGQINQPQHF
TGTGCCAGCAGCTTAGAGGGACAGATAAATCAGCCCCAGCATTTT
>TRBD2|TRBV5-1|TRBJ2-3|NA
CASSFGLAGYTDTQYF
TGCGCCAGCAGCTTCGGACTAGCGGGGTACACAGATACGCAGTATTTT
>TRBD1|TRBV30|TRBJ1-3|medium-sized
CAWDGTGGNTIYF
TGTGCCTGGGACGGGACAGGCGGAAACACCATATATTTT
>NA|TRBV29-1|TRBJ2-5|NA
CSVEGGREKEETQYF
TGCAGCGTTGAAGGGGGCAGGGAAAAAGAGGAGACCCAGTACTTC
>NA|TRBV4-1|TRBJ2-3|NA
CASSQDYPDTQYF
TGCGCCAGCAGCCAAGATTACCCAGATACGCAGTATTTT
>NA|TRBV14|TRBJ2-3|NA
CASRLSWADTQYF
TGTGCCAGCAGACTCAGTTGGGCAGATACGCAGTATTTT
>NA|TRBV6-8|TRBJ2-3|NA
CASSRGSIFPDTQYF
TGTGCCAGCAGTCGTGGTAGTATCTTCCCAGATACGCAGTATTTT
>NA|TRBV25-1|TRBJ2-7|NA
CASSAQVTPVGEQYF
TGTGCCAGCAGTGCGCAAGTAACCCCGGTGGGGGAGCAGTACTTC
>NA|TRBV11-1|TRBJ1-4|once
CASSFGVGFEKLFF
TGTGCCAGCAGCTTCGGCGTGGGGTTCGAAAAACTGTTTTTT
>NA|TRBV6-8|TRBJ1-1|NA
CASSSRMNTEAFF
TGTGCCAGCAGCAGTCGGATGAACACTGAAGCTTTCTTT